This TCR beta chain was identified in a study of blood T cell repertoires in COVID-19. The overall study: Acute and convalescent COVID-19 samples came from the United States, Italy and Spain. Sources were T cells, B-cell-depleted T cells, or PBMCs; the material itself was cDNA or gDNA.

Authors' analysis steps: From reference gene primer amplification, estimates of nucleated cell counts were derived. Profiled with immunoSEQ multiplex PCR; TCRdb holds only in-frame clones, not every one. V and J calls and clone size are those listed in that table; D and trimming were worked out from the DNA. The table has approximately 380,000 clones, more than 75% seen once. Participants' own reports of clinical history determined their cohort assignment. CDR3 length: 14 amino acids. Trimming removed 4 bases at V and 6 bases at J, with 16 bases between. The sequence came from a woman in her late teens or twenties who had recovered from COVID-19. Sequenced material: PBMCs or T cells enriched from blood (not recorded which). This sequence joins TRBV5-3 and TRBJ1-2, with D possibly matching TRBD1 (6 bases). TRBV5-3 is an open reading frame, and its role is uncertain. CDR3 coding DNA: TGTGCCAGAAGCACTGGAGGACAGAGGAATGGCTACACCTTC. It encodes CARSTGGQRNGYTF.